This T cell receptor beta chain was recovered during a study of blood T cell repertoires in COVID-19. Overall study context: From the United States, Italy and Spain came samples of acute and convalescent COVID-19. The analysed material was cDNA or gDNA that came from T cells, B-cell-depleted T cells, or PBMCs.

In the original workflow: Amplification from reference gene primers served as the basis for estimated nucleated cell counts. Assay used: immunoSEQ multiplex PCR; TCRdb lists only in-frame clones, some missing. V and J calls and clone size are as listed in that table; D and trimming were resolved from the DNA. The sample includes 65,000 to 70,000 clones, about three quarters seen only once; the top ten take under 30%. The source of this sequence is a human donor in a cohort sampled during active COVID-19. Sequenced sample: peripheral blood.

The CDR3 DNA follows: TGTGCCTGGAGCGCGGGACTAGCGGGGGGGCTTAGTGAGCAGTTCTTC. As protein: CAWSAGLAGGLSEQFF. The rearrangement links TRBV30 to TRBJ2-1; the match to TRBD2 covers 16 bases. The CDR3 spans 16 residues. V dropped 3 bases and J dropped 9; count of bases not matched to a gene: 8. Germline V gives CDR1 GTSNPN, CDR2 SVGIG (reference sequence).